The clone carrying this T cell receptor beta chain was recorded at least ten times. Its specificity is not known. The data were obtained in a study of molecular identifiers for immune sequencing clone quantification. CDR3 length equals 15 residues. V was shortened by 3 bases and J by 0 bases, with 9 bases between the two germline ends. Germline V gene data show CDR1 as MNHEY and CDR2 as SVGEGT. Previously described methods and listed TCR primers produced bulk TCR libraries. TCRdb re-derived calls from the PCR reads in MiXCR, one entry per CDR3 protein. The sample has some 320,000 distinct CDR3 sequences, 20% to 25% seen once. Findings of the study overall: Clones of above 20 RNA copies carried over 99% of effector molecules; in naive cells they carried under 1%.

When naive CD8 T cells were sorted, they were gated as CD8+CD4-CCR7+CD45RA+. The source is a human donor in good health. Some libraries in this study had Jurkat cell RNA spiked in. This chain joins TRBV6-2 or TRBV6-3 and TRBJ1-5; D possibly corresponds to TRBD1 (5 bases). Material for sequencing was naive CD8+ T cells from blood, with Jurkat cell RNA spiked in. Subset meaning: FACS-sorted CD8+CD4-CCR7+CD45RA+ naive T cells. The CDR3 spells CASSYRGYSNQPQHF. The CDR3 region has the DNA TGTGCCAGCAGTTATCGGGGGTATAGCAATCAGCCCCAGCATTTT.